This TCR beta chain came from a study of blood T cell repertoires in COVID-19. Background on the study: Spain, Italy and the United States supplied samples that represented acute and convalescent COVID-19. Sample material is recorded as cDNA or gDNA derived from T cells, B-cell-depleted T cells, or PBMCs.

Original processing methods: How many nucleated cells were present was estimated from reference gene primer amplification. Sequencing used immunoSEQ multiplex PCR; TCRdb keeps in-frame clones, though not all of them. V and J calls and clone size are copied from that table; D and trimming were computed from the DNA. The data contain some 400,000 clones, roughly four fifths of them seen just once; the ten biggest clones take up approximately 1%. With V trimmed by 11 bases and J by 5 bases, 8 bases remained unmatched. Germline V gene sequence: CDR1 LNHDA, CDR2 SQIVND (reference sequence). This CDR3 spans 13 amino acids.

J is TRBJ1-5 and V is TRBV19; 8 bases map to TRBD1. The sample comprised peripheral blood. The sequence derives from a human donor with acute or convalescent COVID-19. The donor label of this sample is uncertain. CDR3 residues: CAVDRGRDQPQHF. In DNA, the CDR3 is TGTGCCGTCGACAGGGGTAGGGATCAGCCCCAGCATTTT.